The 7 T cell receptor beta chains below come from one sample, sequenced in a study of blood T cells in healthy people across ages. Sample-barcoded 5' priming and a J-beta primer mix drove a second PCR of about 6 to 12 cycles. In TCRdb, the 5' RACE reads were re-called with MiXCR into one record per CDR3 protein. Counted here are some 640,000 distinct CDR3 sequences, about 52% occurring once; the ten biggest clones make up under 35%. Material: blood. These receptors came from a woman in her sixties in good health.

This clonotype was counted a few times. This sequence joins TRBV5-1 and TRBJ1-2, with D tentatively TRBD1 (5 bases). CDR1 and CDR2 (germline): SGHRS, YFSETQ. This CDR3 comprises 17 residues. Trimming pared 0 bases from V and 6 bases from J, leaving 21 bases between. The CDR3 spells CASSLVLRGVPADGYTF. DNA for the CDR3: TGCGCCAGCAGCTTGGTCCTCCGGGGGGTGCCGGCGGATGGCTACACCTTC.

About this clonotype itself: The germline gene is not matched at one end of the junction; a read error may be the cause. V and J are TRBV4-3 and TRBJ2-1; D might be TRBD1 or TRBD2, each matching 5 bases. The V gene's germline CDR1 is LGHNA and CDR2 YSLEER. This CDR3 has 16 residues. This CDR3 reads CASSQDLGTSHNEQFF. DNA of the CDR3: TGCGCCAGCAGCCAAGATCTTGGGACCTCCCACAATGAGCAGTTCTTC.

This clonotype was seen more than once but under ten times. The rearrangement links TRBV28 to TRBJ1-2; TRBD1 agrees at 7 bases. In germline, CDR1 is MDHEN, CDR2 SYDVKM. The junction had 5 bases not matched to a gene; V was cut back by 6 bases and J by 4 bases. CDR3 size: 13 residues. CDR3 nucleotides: TGTGCCAGCAGACGGCCAGGGGGCTATGGCTACACCTTC. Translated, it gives CASRRPGGYGYTF.

The CDR3 is CASSHPNKGAYEQYF. CDR3 coding DNA: TGCGCCAGCAGCCACCCTAATAAGGGGGCGTACGAGCAGTACTTC. The chain employs TRBV4-1 and TRBJ2-7, with 7 bases aligning to TRBD1. The V segment lost 3 bases and the J segment 4 bases; nucleotides outside the gene matches: 9. The CDR3 loop spans 15 amino acids. Germline CDR1 and CDR2: MGHRA and YSYEKL.

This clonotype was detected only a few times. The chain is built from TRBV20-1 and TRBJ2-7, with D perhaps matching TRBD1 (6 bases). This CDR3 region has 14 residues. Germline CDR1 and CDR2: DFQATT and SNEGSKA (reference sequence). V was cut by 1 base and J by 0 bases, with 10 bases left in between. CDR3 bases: TGCAGTGCTAGAGGGGACACCTACTCCTACGAGCAGTACTTC. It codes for CSARGDTYSYEQYF.

Written as DNA, the CDR3 is TGCAGCGTTGACGTCCAGGGGAACACTGAAGCTTTCTTT. Protein: CSVDVQGNTEAFF. This chain links TRBV29-1 with TRBJ1-1, with a weak D call TRBD1 (5 bases). V lost 3 bases and J lost 1, with 9 bases in between. CDR1 SQVTM and CDR2 ANQGSEA come from the germline V gene. CDR3 size: 13 residues.

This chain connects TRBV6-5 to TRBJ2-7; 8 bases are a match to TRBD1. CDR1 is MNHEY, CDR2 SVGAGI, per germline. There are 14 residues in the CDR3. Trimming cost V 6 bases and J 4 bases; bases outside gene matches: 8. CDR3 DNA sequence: TGTGCCAGCAGCTCAGGGGGCATAGGATACGAGCAGTACTTC. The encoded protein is CASSSGGIGYEQYF.